This T cell receptor beta chain was captured by sequencing in a study of cytomegalovirus exposure and HLA in healthy donors. Measured with immunoSEQ multiplex PCR; TCRdb has only the in-frame clones, and not every one. This sample carries more than 250,000 clones, roughly 88% of them seen once, and the ten largest clones take 3% to 3.5%. The germline CDR1 and CDR2 sequences are MGHRA and YSYEKL. The CDR3 extends over 14 amino acids. The V and J ends lost 0 bases and 0 bases respectively, with 6 bases between them. The chain links TRBV4-1 to TRBJ2-7, with TRBD1 as a possible D gene (5 bases). The sequence derives from a woman in her thirties in good health and CMV-seronegative. The sequenced sample was PBMCs. CDR3 DNA sequence: TGCGCCAGCAGCCAAGAGGACACCTCCTACGAGCAGTACTTC. Amino acid sequence: CASSQEDTSYEQYF.